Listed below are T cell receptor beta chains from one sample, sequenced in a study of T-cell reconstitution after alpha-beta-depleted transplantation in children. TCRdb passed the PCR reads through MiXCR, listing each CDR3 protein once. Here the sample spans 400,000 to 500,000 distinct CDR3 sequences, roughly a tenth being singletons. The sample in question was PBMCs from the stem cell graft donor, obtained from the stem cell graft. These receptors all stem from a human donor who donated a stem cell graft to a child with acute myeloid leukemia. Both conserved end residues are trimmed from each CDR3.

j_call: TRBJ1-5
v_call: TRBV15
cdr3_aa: ATSRDLEFGPQH

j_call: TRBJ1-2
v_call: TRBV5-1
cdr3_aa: ASSSDRGGPGYT

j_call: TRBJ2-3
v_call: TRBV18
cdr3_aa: ASSPEVGQY

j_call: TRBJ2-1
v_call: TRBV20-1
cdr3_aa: SARDWSRGHNEQF

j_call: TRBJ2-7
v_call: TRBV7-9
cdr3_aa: ASSVTARGEQY

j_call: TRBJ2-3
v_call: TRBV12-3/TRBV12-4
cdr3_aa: ASSLKIWADTQY

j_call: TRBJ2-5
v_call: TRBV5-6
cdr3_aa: ASSLMGETQY

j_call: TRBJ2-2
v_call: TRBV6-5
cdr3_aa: ASSYGGGGELF

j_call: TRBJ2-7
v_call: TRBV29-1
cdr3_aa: SVEVIQAGEQY

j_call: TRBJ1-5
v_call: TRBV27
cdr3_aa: ASSFQNGNQPQH

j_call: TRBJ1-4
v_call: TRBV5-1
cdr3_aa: ASSLRPPGKNEKLF

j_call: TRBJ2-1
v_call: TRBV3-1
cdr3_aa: ASSPPGNPLYNEQF

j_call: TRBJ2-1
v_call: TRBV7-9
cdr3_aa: ASSPAYGRDEQF

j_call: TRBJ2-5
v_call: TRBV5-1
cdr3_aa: ASSTPGGREETQY

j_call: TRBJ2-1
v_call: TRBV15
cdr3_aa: ATSRDTQILI

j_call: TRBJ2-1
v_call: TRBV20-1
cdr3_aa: SARDVAGGLDEQF

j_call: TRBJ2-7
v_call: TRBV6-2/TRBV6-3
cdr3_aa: ASRDASYEQY

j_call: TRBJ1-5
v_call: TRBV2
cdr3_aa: ASKTENQPQH

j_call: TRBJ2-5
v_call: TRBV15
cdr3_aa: ATSSAGQGGETQY